This T cell receptor beta chain comes out of a study of post-analysis software for immune sequencing data. Study-wide background: Relapsing-remitting, secondary progressive and progressive-relapsing courses of multiple sclerosis were included.

Trimming pared 8 bases from V and 5 bases from J, leaving 16 bases between. The CDR3 spans 14 residues. CDR1 and CDR2 (germline): LGHNA, YNFKEQ. Overall study results and limits: TRBV5-6, TRBV5-1 and TRBV20-1 were among five TRBV segments more frequent in patients than controls. Multiple sclerosis patients had significantly lower normalized Chao1 diversity than controls. Strong co-clustering by F measure linked samples that shared a preparation batch.

A remark on this clonotype: Antigen: not known.

TCR beta cDNA libraries had unique molecular identifiers. Yield was 450,000 to 650,000 cDNA molecules from roughly 1 to 10 million T cells. TCRdb reprocessed the PCR reads with MiXCR, giving one entry per CDR3 protein. The sample lists about 820,000 distinct CDR3 sequences, approximately 53% occurring once. The receptor was derived from a girl aged 5-17 years with multiple sclerosis. The gene calls are TRBV4-2 and TRBJ2-1, with no clear D. Sequencing used blood. The CDR3 region is CASSSLWNNNEQFF. For the CDR3, the DNA is TGTGCCAGCTCCAGCCTGTGGAACAACAATGAGCAGTTCTTC.